This T cell receptor beta chain was recovered during a study of tumor-infiltrating lymphocytes in primary liver carcinoma. Overall study results and limits: About 7-25% of top clones, no more, were shared by all five regions. Among the pair types, tumor region pairs showed more overlap than tumor-adjacent and tumor-blood pairs.

The source material, about 20-30 mg of unsorted bulk tissue, was used to co-extract RNA and DNA. Regarding this clonotype: Its antigen is unknown. A much larger clonotype is one base distant, so this may be a read error.

With V trimmed by 7 bases and J by 1 base, 17 bases remained unmatched. The CDR3 sequence is 18 residues long. Germline CDR1 MNHNS, CDR2 SASEGT. With a constant-region primer, TCR beta cDNA was made from 450 to 650 ng of total RNA. A slightly modified ARM-PCR protocol with three nested multiplex PCR rounds produced these TCR beta libraries. Each of the first two PCR rounds ran approximately 11 cycles with TRBV1-TRBV30 forward and C-beta reverse primers. Via MiXCR, TCRdb re-called the multiplex PCR reads, giving one row per CDR3 protein. This repertoire shows some 120,000 distinct CDR3 sequences, roughly three fifths found once; its top ten account for around 9.7%.

The J gene is TRBJ2-3, the V gene TRBV6-1; TRBD2 agrees at 7 bases. The sequencing input was liver tumor tissue from sampling region 1. Subset reported: tumor region T1, superior pole. The source is a woman aged 55-69 years with primary liver carcinoma and hepatitis B virus infection. The CDR3 sequence is CASIGQSVSGLGTDTQYF. The CDR3 coding sequence is TGTGCCAGCATCGGACAATCGGTTAGCGGGCTTGGCACAGATACGCAGTATTTT.